The 30 T cell receptor beta chains below were found in one sample sequenced in a study of blood T cell repertoires in COVID-19. The assay was immunoSEQ multiplex PCR, and TCRdb's table has in-frame clones only and misses some. The data show more than 250,000 clones, approximately 90% seen once. Sequencing was carried out using peripheral blood. The receptors here all came from a woman in her forties or fifties with COVID-19, enrolled during active disease.

The chain joins TRBV19 to TRBJ1-1, with TRBD1 as a possible D gene (5 bases). The V gene's germline CDR1 is LNHDA and CDR2 SQIVND (reference sequence). Trimming cost V 2 bases and J 7 bases, with 11 bases left between them. This CDR3 is 13 amino acids long. The CDR3 here is CASSILVTGEAFF. In DNA form, the CDR3 reads TGTGCCAGTAGTATACTTGTTACAGGTGAAGCTTTCTTT.

This clone has only one observation. This chain links TRBV7-2 with TRBJ2-5; perhaps TRBD2 as D (6 bases). The CDR3 has 15 amino acids. Trimming left V 5 bases short and J 7 bases short, with 20 bases between. Per the germline V gene, CDR1 is SGHTA and CDR2 is FQGNSA. CDR3 nucleotides: TGTGCCAGCAGCCCATGGGGGGAGCCTAGTGGGACCCAGTACTTC. Protein product: CASSPWGEPSGTQYF.

The chain carries TRBV5-1 and TRBJ2-7; no clear D gene. V lost 0 bases, J lost 0 bases, and 4 bases lay in between. The CDR3 length is 13 residues. Germline V gene lookup returns CDR1 SGHRS and CDR2 YFSETQ. This CDR3 reads CASSLVGSYEQYF. The CDR3 DNA reads TGCGCCAGCAGCTTGGTCGGCTCCTACGAGCAGTACTTC. Together with reference TRBV5-1 and TRBJ2-7, the CDR3 gives the full variable domain: KAGVTQTPRYLIKTRGQQVTLSCSPISGHRSVSWYQQTPGQGLQFLFEYFSETQRNKGNFPGRFSGRQFSNSRSEMNVSTLELGDSALYLCASSLVGSYEQYFGPGTRLTVT.

This rearrangement joins TRBV7-2 to TRBJ2-1; 9 bases align to TRBD2. J lost 8 bases, V lost 1 base, and 6 bases had no gene match. The germline V gene has CDR1 SGHTA and CDR2 FQGNSA. The CDR3 covers 15 residues. In DNA, the CDR3 is TGTGCCAGCAGCTTAGGCGGGGGGGGTCGAGATGAGCAGTTCTTC. This encodes CASSLGGGGRDEQFF.

The gene calls are TRBV14 and TRBJ2-1; 8 nucleotides match TRBD2. The junction had 12 bases not matched to a gene; V was cut back by 2 bases and J by 9 bases. Germline CDR1 is SGHDN and CDR2 is FVKESK. The CDR3 contains 16 residues. The CDR3 nucleotides read TGTGCCAGCAGCCAACAGGGAATCGGGACTAGTATTGAGCAGTTCTTC. Its protein is CASSQQGIGTSIEQFF.

The chain uses TRBV24-1 and TRBJ1-4, with D perhaps matching TRBD1 (6 bases). The CDR3 is 13 amino acids. Between the trimmed V and J ends, which lost 10 bases and 8 bases, there was a span of 16 bases. The V gene's germline CDR1 is KGHDR and CDR2 SFDVKD. The CDR3 region is CATLLGAGEKLFF. CDR3 bases: TGTGCCACGTTACTGGGGGCCGGGGAAAAACTGTTTTTT.

This chain connects TRBV19 to TRBJ1-2, with 11 bases matching TRBD1. There are 12 residues in the CDR3. J was trimmed by 7 bases and V by 10 bases; bases with no gene match: 5. Germline V gene lookup returns CDR1 LNHDA and CDR2 SQIVND (reference sequence). Here the CDR3 reads CATGQGALGYTF. The CDR3 coding sequence is TGTGCCACCGGACAGGGGGCGCTTGGCTACACCTTC.

The genes are TRBV11-2 and TRBJ2-1; 14 positions agree with TRBD2. CDR1 and CDR2 from the germline V gene are SGHAT and FQNNGV. The V gene end was trimmed by 4 bases and the J gene end by 4 bases; junction bases not matched to a gene: 6. The CDR3 is 17 amino acids. DNA of the CDR3: TGTGCCAGCAGCTGGGGACTAGCGGGAGTCAGTTACAATGAGCAGTTCTTC. Protein product: CASSWGLAGVSYNEQFF. Full variable domain (rest looked up from reference TRBV11-2 and TRBJ2-1): EAGVAQSPRYKIIEKRQSVAFWCNPISGHATLYWYQQILGQGPKLLIQFQNNGVVDDSQLPKDRFSAERLKGVDSTLKIQPAKLEDSAVYLCASSWGLAGVSYNEQFFGPGTRLTVL.

The chain has TRBV19 and TRBJ1-2, with 8 bases matching TRBD1. This CDR3 spans 17 amino acids. The germline V gene encodes CDR1 LNHDA and CDR2 SQIVND (reference sequence). Trimming removed 6 bases from V and 8 bases from J; junction bases left unmatched: 20. CDR3 sequence reads: CASRNTGTGVFRGGYTF. CDR3 bases: TGTGCCAGTAGGAACACCGGGACAGGAGTATTCCGTGGCGGCTACACCTTC. Looking up the rest from reference TRBV19 and TRBJ1-2 gives the full variable domain: DGGITQSPKYLFRKEGQNVTLSCEQNLNHDAMYWYRQDPGQGLRLIYYSQIVNDFQKGDIAEGYSVSREKKESFPLTVTSAQKNPTAFYLCASRNTGTGVFRGGYTFGSGTRLTVV.

The chain has TRBV5-1 and TRBJ2-1; D is perhaps TRBD2 (6 bases). Trimming shortened V by 5 bases and J by 6 bases, and 18 bases separated the two germline ends. This CDR3 comprises 15 residues. CDR1 SGHRS and CDR2 YFSETQ come from the germline V gene. Written as DNA, the CDR3 is TGCGCCAGCAGTCGCGGGACTTTCGGCGGCAATGAGCAGTTCTTC. It is translated as CASSRGTFGGNEQFF.

This sequence joins TRBV4-1 and TRBJ1-1, with D maybe TRBD1 (6 bases). The CDR3 runs 13 residues. CDR1 and CDR2 (germline): MGHRA, YSYEKL. V lost 3 bases to trimming and J lost 7 bases, with 12 bases between them. The CDR3 sequence: CASSHHGQFEAFF. CDR3 nucleotides: TGCGCCAGCAGCCACCACGGACAGTTTGAAGCTTTCTTT.

The rearrangement uses TRBV27 and TRBJ2-3; 11 bases are shared with TRBD1. CDR3 length: 15 amino acids. The germline gives CDR1 MNHEY, CDR2 SMNVEV (reference sequence). Trimming took 5 bases from V and 7 from J; bases not matched to a gene: 8. The CDR3 protein is CASSPRTGGANTQYF. In DNA, the CDR3 is TGTGCCAGCAGTCCGAGGACAGGGGGCGCGAATACGCAGTATTTT.

This chain links TRBV29-1 with TRBJ1-4; 7 nucleotides align to TRBD1. The V segment lost 0 bases and the J segment 7 bases; nucleotides outside the gene matches: 5. From germline, CDR1 is SQVTM and CDR2 ANQGSEA. The CDR3 totals 14 residues. The CDR3 loop is CSVEEGTVGEKLFF. The DNA of the CDR3 is TGCAGCGTTGAAGAGGGGACAGTCGGTGAAAAACTGTTTTTT.

The rearrangement joins TRBV28 to TRBJ1-2; 8 nucleotides align to TRBD1. The CDR3 loop spans 15 amino acids. Germline V lookup: CDR1 MDHEN, CDR2 SYDVKM. J lost 4 bases, V lost 2 bases, and 6 bases had no gene match. In DNA, the CDR3 is TGTGCCAGCAGTTTAATTGCGGGACAGGTCTATGGCTACACCTTC. Its protein is CASSLIAGQVYGYTF.

V gene TRBV18 combines with J gene TRBJ1-4; 12 nucleotides line up with TRBD1. CDR3 length: 15 residues. The junction had 6 bases not matched to a gene; V was cut back by 6 bases and J by 7 bases. The germline gives CDR1 KGHSH, CDR2 LQKENI. DNA of the CDR3: TGTGCCAGCTCGCCCGGGACAGGGGGCATTGAAAAACTGTTTTTT. Protein: CASSPGTGGIEKLFF.

This chain uses TRBV2 with TRBJ2-3, with 10 bases matching TRBD1. Germline V CDR1 and CDR2: SNHLY, FYNNEI. The CDR3 is 16 residues long. After removal of 4 bases from V and 6 bases from J, the junction contained 10 bases not matched to a gene. CDR3 protein: CASSGQGAKWLDTQYF. The CDR3 DNA reads TGTGCCAGCAGTGGACAGGGGGCGAAGTGGTTGGATACGCAGTATTTT.

The V call is TRBV4-2, the J call TRBJ2-1; 13 nucleotides align to TRBD2. The CDR3 has 16 residues. The trim removed 4 bases at V and 9 bases at J, leaving 9 bases unmatched. From germline, CDR1 is LGHNA and CDR2 YNFKEQ. Written as DNA, the CDR3 is TGTGCCAGCAGCCCCCCTGGGACTAGCGGGAATGGTGAGCAGTTCTTC. Translation gives CASSPPGTSGNGEQFF.

The rearrangement joins TRBV18 to TRBJ2-3, with D perhaps matching TRBD2 (6 bases). This CDR3 region has 15 residues. Between the trimmed V and J ends, which lost 2 bases and 0 bases, there was a span of 9 bases. The V gene's germline CDR1 is KGHSH and CDR2 LQKENI. In DNA form, the CDR3 reads TGTGCCAGCTCACCAAGTCTAGCGAGCACAGATACGCAGTATTTT. Residues: CASSPSLASTDTQYF.

The CDR3, as DNA: TGTGCCAGCGACCGGGACAGGGGTGTTGGCGAGCAGTACTTC. It codes for CASDRDRGVGEQYF. This chain connects TRBV2 to TRBJ2-7, with 10 nucleotides matching TRBD1. Germline loops: CDR1 SNHLY, CDR2 FYNNEI. CDR3 size: 14 residues. Trimming cost V 8 bases and J 6 bases; bases outside gene matches: 10.

The chain uses TRBV19 and TRBJ1-2; TRBD1 agrees at 8 bases. The CDR3 length is 15 residues. Trimming removed 5 bases from V and 4 bases from J; junction bases left unmatched: 9. In germline, CDR1 is LNHDA, CDR2 SQIVND (reference sequence). CDR3 sequence (DNA): TGTGCCAGTAGTGACCGGGACCAGGGGGCCTATGGCTACACCTTC. This translates into CASSDRDQGAYGYTF.

V and J are TRBV6-2 or TRBV6-3 and TRBJ2-1; D is possibly TRBD1 (6 bases). CDR1 is MNHEY, CDR2 SVGEGT, per germline. V was cut by 4 bases and J by 4 bases, with 17 bases left in between. The CDR3 contains 16 residues. CDR3 DNA sequence: TGTGCCAGCAGTTCCCTTACTCAGGGGAATTACAATGAGCAGTTCTTC. Protein product: CASSSLTQGNYNEQFF.

This chain links TRBV9 with TRBJ2-7; the match to TRBD2 covers 12 bases. V shed 4 bases and J 2 bases; nucleotides not matched to a gene: 7. Germline V lookup: CDR1 SGDLS, CDR2 YYNGEE. The CDR3 is made up of 16 amino acids. CDR3 nucleotides: TGTGCCAGCAGCCTAGCGGGAGGGCTCGGAACCTACGAGCAGTACTTC. This gives the protein CASSLAGGLGTYEQYF.

The gene calls are TRBV6-5 and TRBJ2-5, with a tentative D call TRBD1 (6 bases). The V and J ends lost 4 bases and 5 bases respectively, with 17 bases between them. Germline V gene data show CDR1 as MNHEY and CDR2 as SVGAGI. The CDR3 loop spans 15 amino acids. The CDR3 DNA follows: TGTGCCAGCAGTTCAGACAGGTTCTCTGGCGAGACCCAGTACTTC. Its translation is CASSSDRFSGETQYF.

The V call is TRBV5-1, the J call TRBJ1-1; 10 positions agree with TRBD1. V lost 4 bases and J lost 1; bases outside the gene matches: 7. Germline V CDR1 and CDR2: SGHRS, YFSETQ. CDR3 size: 16 residues. The CDR3 region is CASSRGTGVENTEAFF. CDR3 nucleotide sequence: TGCGCCAGCAGCAGAGGGACAGGGGTGGAGAACACTGAAGCTTTCTTT.

As DNA, the CDR3 is TGCGCCAGCAGCCAAGATCCCGGACAGCCAGGGTTGGGGACCCAGTACTTC. It encodes CASSQDPGQPGLGTQYF. The V gene is TRBV4-1, the J gene TRBJ2-5; tentatively, D is TRBD1 (6 bases). CDR1 is MGHRA and CDR2 is YSYEKL in the germline V gene. The CDR3 is 17 residues long. Trimming stripped 0 bases from V and 7 bases from J, with 21 bases between.

CDR3 nucleotides: TGCGCCAGCAGCTTTCGTCGGGACTGGGCCCTATCTGGGGCCAACGTCCTGACTTTC. Translated: CASSFRRDWALSGANVLTF. The chain carries TRBV5-1 and TRBJ2-6, with D perhaps matching TRBD2 (6 bases). V was trimmed by 2 bases and J by 1 base, leaving 19 bases between them. This CDR3 region has 19 residues. The germline gives CDR1 SGHRS, CDR2 YFSETQ.

J is TRBJ2-1 and V is TRBV2; the D gene is possibly TRBD1 (6 bases). Trimming stripped 5 bases from V and 0 bases from J, with 11 bases between. CDR1 is SNHLY, CDR2 FYNNEI, per germline. This CDR3 is built from 15 residues. The CDR3, as DNA: TGTGCCAGCAGTTTACAGGGAAGCTCCTACAATGAGCAGTTCTTC. Its protein is CASSLQGSSYNEQFF.

Regarding this clone: Other DNA variants within this sample encode the same CDR3. The V and J genes are TRBV3-1 (or the pseudogene TRBV3-2) and TRBJ2-3, with 8 bases fitting TRBD2. Looked up from germline, CDR1 is LGHDT and CDR2 is YNNKEL (reference sequence). This CDR3 is built from 16 residues. V lost 0 bases to trimming and J lost 4 bases; unmatched junction nucleotides: 6. CDR3 sequence: CASSQDGAGEADTQYF. The DNA of the CDR3 is TGTGCCAGCAGCCAAGATGGAGCGGGGGAGGCAGATACGCAGTATTTT.

This clone has just one count. The rearrangement links TRBV30 to TRBJ2-6, with 9 bases aligning to TRBD1. CDR3 length: 19 residues. After removal of 2 bases from V and 0 bases from J, the junction contained 11 bases not matched to a gene. Germline V gene sequence: CDR1 GTSNPN, CDR2 SVGIG (reference sequence). The CDR3 nucleotides read TGTGCCTGGAGTACGTCATCCGGGACAGGGCTCTCTGGGGCCAACGTCCTGACTTTC. Translated: CAWSTSSGTGLSGANVLTF. Supplemented by reference TRBV30 and TRBJ2-6, the full variable domain reads SQTIHQWPATLVQPVGSPLSLECTVEGTSNPNLYWYRQAAGRGLQLLFYSVGIGQISSEVPQNLSASRPQDRQFILSSKKLLLSDSGFYLCAWSTSSGTGLSGANVLTFGAGSRLTVL.

The chain combines TRBV7-2 with TRBJ1-3; D is unresolved. From germline, CDR1 is SGHTA and CDR2 FQGNSA. The CDR3 consists of 18 residues. Trimming removed 1 base at V and 4 bases at J, with 20 bases between. CDR3 sequence reads: CASSLVGLLNSVGNTIYF. In DNA form, the CDR3 reads TGTGCCAGCAGCTTAGTAGGACTCCTCAACTCAGTAGGAAACACCATATATTTT.